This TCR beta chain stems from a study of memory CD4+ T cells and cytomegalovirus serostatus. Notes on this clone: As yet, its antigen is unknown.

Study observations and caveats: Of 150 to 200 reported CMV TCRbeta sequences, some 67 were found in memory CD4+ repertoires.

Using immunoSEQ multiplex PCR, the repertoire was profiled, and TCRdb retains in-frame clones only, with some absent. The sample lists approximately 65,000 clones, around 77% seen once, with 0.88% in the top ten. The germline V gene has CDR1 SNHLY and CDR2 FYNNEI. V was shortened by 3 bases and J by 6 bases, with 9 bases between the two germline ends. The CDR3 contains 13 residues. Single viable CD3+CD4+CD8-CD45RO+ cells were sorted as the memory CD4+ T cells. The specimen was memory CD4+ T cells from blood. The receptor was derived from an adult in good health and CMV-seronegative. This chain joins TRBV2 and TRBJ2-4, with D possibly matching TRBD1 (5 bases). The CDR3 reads CASSDRAGNIQYF. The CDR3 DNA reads TGTGCCAGCAGTGACAGGGCTGGAAACATTCAGTACTTC.